A selection of T cell receptor beta chains follows, all from one sample in a study of blood T cell repertoires in COVID-19. TCRdb keeps only in-frame clones here, not all; method: immunoSEQ multiplex PCR. Among about 50,000 clones listed, approximately 90% were seen once. Sequenced input: peripheral blood. The receptors derive from a man in his forties or fifties with acute or convalescent COVID-19. Each CDR3 is given without its conserved first and last residue. The D gene is left open where the match is weak.

v_gene	d_gene	CDR3aa
TRBV12-1	NA	ASSFRTLQGAF
TRBV3-1/TRBV3-2	NA	ASSPRPQPQAF
TRBV30	NA	AWSDRAFNSPLH
TRBV24-1	NA	ATSDRIGRDYEQY
TRBV25-1	NA	ASRPTITGELF
TRBV14	NA	ASSQEKTLSTDTQY
TRBV18	TRBD2	ASSPSVAGAGETQY
TRBV11-2	NA	ASHHVGNPRSPLH
TRBV30	TRBD2	AWSVGLAGANEQF
TRBV5-6	NA	ASSWSSVRHEQY
TRBV5-4	NA	ASSLGRERMNTEAF
TRBV3-1/TRBV3-2	TRBD2	ASSQGGGSVRHNEQF
TRBV7-8	TRBD1	ASSLEYKGAEEKLF
TRBV7-2	TRBD1	ASSDRTGNQPQH
TRBV4-1	NA	ASSPPVDRGYGAF
TRBV28	NA	ASRQLTGYRISYEQY
TRBV24-1	TRBD2	ATSDPGTSGNKETQY
TRBV19	TRBD1	ASSRDRVNTEAF
TRBV19	NA	ASTLRGGTEAF
TRBV9	TRBD2	ASSVGGTSRETQY
TRBV10-1	NA	ASMGRGNTEAF
TRBV3-1/TRBV3-2	NA	ASSQRRQETQY
TRBV6-1	TRBD2	ASSDGLASYNEQF
TRBV14	NA	ASSQSGLRQTQY
TRBV3-1/TRBV3-2	TRBD1	ASSPSDRGLWNTEAF
TRBV27	NA	ASSFTGKSNQPQH
TRBV5-3	TRBD2	ARRPKREGNNEQF
TRBV4-2	TRBD2	ASSQVNGRGDTQY
TRBV29-1	NA	RPLPGLSIQY
TRBV29-1	NA	SVMNTEAF
TRBV5-5	NA	ASSLGAIYTTDTQY
TRBV7-2	TRBD1	ASSLVRGQGTEAF